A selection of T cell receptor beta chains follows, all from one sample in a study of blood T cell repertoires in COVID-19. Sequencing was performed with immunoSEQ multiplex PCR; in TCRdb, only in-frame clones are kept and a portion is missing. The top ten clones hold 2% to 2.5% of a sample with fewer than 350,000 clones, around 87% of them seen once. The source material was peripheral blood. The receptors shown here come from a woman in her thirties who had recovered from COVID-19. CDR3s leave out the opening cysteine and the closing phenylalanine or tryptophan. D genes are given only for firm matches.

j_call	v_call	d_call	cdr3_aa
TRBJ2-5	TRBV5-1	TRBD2	ASSRDGTSGGTQY
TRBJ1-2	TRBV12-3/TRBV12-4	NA	ASSVKYGGGYT
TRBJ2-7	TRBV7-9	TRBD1	ASSLSIGTASYEQY
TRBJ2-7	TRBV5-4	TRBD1	ASSLGPGQGEQY
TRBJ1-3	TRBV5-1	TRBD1	ASSLAGQGIDTIY
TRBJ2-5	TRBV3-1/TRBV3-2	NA	ASSLGTPTPQETQY
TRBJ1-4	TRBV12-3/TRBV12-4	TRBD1	ASSRQGYEKLF
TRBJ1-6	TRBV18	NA	ASSLDRGNSPLH
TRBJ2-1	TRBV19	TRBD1	ASSGQGAYNEQF
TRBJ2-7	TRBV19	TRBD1	ASSFDRGTGYEQY
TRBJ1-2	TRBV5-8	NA	ASSLFAQNGQSYGYT
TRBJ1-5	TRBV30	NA	AWVIQGNQPQH
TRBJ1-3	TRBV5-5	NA	ASSLGRSGNTIY
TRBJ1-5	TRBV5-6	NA	ASSFGGSGQPQH
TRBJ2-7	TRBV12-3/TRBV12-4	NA	ASSFDSSYEQY
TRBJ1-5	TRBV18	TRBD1	ASSPVGDRAQPQH
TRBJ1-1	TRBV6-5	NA	ASSREGTEAF
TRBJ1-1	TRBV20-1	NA	SAEWSRGAF
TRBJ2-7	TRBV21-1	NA	ASSKGPREISYEQY
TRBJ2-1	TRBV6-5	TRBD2	ASSLGLAGGGEQF